This TCR beta chain was sequenced during a study of spatial heterogeneity in lung cancer. Across the whole study: Available follow-up PBMC samples were sequenced, at a median of approximately 24 months post-resection. Sequence detection consistently recorded a greater number of beta-chain than alpha-chain sequences.

Described time point: blood at routine non-recurrence follow-up after resection. Whole RNA was taken from tumor, nontumor lung or frozen PBMC; it was then sequenced unsorted. This clonotype was counted ten times or more. Antigen: not known. Study results and caveats: Follow-up blood showed ubiquitous expanded tumor TCRs less than blood at resection did.

Every molecule of TCR cDNA had its own unique molecular identifier. TCRdb reanalysed the 5' RACE reads using MiXCR and keeps one entry per CDR3 protein. The table includes approximately 56,000 distinct CDR3 sequences, around 7.7% detected once. Germline V CDR1 and CDR2: MNHEY, SVGEGT. The CDR3 consists of 11 residues. Trimming stripped 6 bases from V and 7 bases from J, with 10 bases between. The genes are TRBV6-2 or TRBV6-3 and TRBJ2-7; D not resolved. Sequenced material: PBMCs, taken at follow-up. The clonotype was recovered from a female donor with early-stage non-small cell lung cancer. The DNA for the CDR3 is TGTGCCAGCAGGGACGATTTTGAGCAGTACTTC. It translates to CASRDDFEQYF.